This T cell receptor beta chain is drawn from a study of blood T cells in healthy people across ages. Overall study context: Every two T cells gave about one barcoded beta molecule via template switching.

The study, taken as a whole, reports: In the absence of known donor CMV status, changes in expanded clonotypes were possibly confounded. Relative to aged donors, long-lived donors carried more naive CD4+ cells and displayed higher diversity.

Between the trimmed V and J ends, which lost 5 bases and 2 bases, there was a span of 13 bases. This CDR3 contains 15 residues. Germline CDR1 reads SGHTA; CDR2 reads FQGNSA. A remark on this clonotype: Antigen specificity is unknown.

The second PCR ran roughly 6 to 12 cycles with a sample-barcoded 5' primer and J-beta primers. Any given sample supplied a minimum of 2.5 million CDR3-containing paired-end reads. TCRdb processed the 5' RACE reads anew with MiXCR; each CDR3 protein has one entry. In the table there are fewer than 800,000 distinct CDR3 sequences, 32% of which are singletons. The clonotype comes from a woman older than 75 in good health. The rearrangement joins TRBV7-2 to TRBJ1-5, with D unresolved. Sequencing used blood. DNA for the CDR3: TGTGCCAGCAGCCCCTTTGAGCGGGGCAATCAGCCCCAGCATTTT. It yields the protein CASSPFERGNQPQHF.